Shown below are 29 T cell receptor beta chains from a single sample sequenced in a study of beta chain features in type 1 diabetes. Findings and caveats of the study: Moderately but significantly shorter TCRB CDR3s were found in Type 1 diabetes patients in all four CD4+ subsets.

Antigen specificity for these receptors is unknown. Every bit of the isolated RNA underwent reverse transcription, so sequencing read expressed TCRB transcripts. This table comes from immunoSEQ multiplex PCR, and its TCRdb copy is limited to in-frame clones, with some not included. The sample records approximately 160,000 clones, over 55% being singletons. The sample was naive CD4+ T cells from blood. The source is a man aged 25 to 40 with type 1 diabetes.

The chain carries TRBV7-9 and TRBJ1-3; D is uncertain. Germline lookup yields CDR1 SEHNR and CDR2 FQNEAQ (reference sequence). CDR3 length equals 14 residues. V was shortened by 3 bases and J by 0 bases, with 6 bases between the two germline ends. The CDR3 DNA reads TGTGCCAGCAGCTTGATGGACTCTGGAAACACCATATATTTT. Its protein is CASSLMDSGNTIYF.

This clone was counted between two and nine times. V and J are TRBV10-3 and TRBJ2-7, with TRBD1 identical over 9 bases. Germline V gene data show CDR1 as ENHRY and CDR2 as SYGVKD. The CDR3 sequence is 14 residues long. J gave up 2 bases and V 4 bases, and 3 bases lay outside the gene matches. The CDR3 region is CAISVGTGTYEQYF. The CDR3 DNA follows: TGTGCCATCAGTGTCGGGACAGGGACCTACGAGCAGTACTTC.

The V gene is TRBV25-1, the J gene TRBJ1-5; perhaps TRBD1 as D (5 bases). Germline-derived CDR1 and CDR2 are MGHDK and SYGVNS. V was shortened by 2 bases and J by 6 bases, with 17 bases between the two germline ends. The CDR3 consists of 16 residues. CDR3 residues: CASSEKGWQGGQPQHF. The DNA of the CDR3 is TGTGCCAGCAGTGAAAAGGGATGGCAGGGTGGTCAGCCCCAGCATTTT.

The V gene is TRBV7-2, the J gene TRBJ2-7; the match to TRBD1 covers 10 bases. This CDR3 region has 15 residues. The junction had 10 bases not matched to a gene; V was cut back by 5 bases and J by 6 bases. CDR1 is SGHTA, CDR2 FQGNSA, per germline. The CDR3 DNA sequence: TGTGCCAGCAGCAAACCCCCGGGGACAGGGGTCGAGCAGTACTTC. Its protein product is CASSKPPGTGVEQYF.

The chain is built from TRBV25-1 and TRBJ2-7; a weak D match, TRBD1 (6 bases). The V gene's germline CDR1 is MGHDK and CDR2 SYGVNS. CDR3 length equals 15 residues. V dropped 1 base and J dropped 3 bases, with 13 bases sitting between them. As DNA, the CDR3 is TGTGCCAGCAGTGAATCGTCTTTACAGGGCTACGAGCAGTACTTC. This translates into CASSESSLQGYEQYF.

The V call is TRBV29-1, the J call TRBJ2-1; D perhaps matches TRBD1 (5 bases). The germline CDR1 and CDR2 sequences are SQVTM and ANQGSEA. This CDR3 spans 14 amino acids. Trimming took 4 bases from V and 9 from J, leaving 19 bases between them. CDR3 in DNA: TGCAGCGTTGTATTCGGGCAGGGATTTGGTGAGCAGTTCTTC. Amino acids: CSVVFGQGFGEQFF.

There are a few counts of this clone. The chain links TRBV7-2 to TRBJ2-3; 7 nucleotides line up with TRBD2. CDR3 size: 15 residues. Germline V gene lookup returns CDR1 SGHTA and CDR2 FQGNSA. The trim removed 1 base at V and 2 bases at J, leaving 3 bases unmatched. The CDR3 loop reads CASSLERGDTDTQYF. The CDR3 DNA sequence: TGTGCCAGCAGCTTAGAGCGGGGTGACACAGATACGCAGTATTTT.

This clone has a handful of counts. The chain employs TRBV9 and TRBJ1-2, with D tentatively TRBD1 (5 bases). V was pared by 2 bases and J by 3 bases, with 11 bases between. In germline, CDR1 is SGDLS, CDR2 YYNGEE. This CDR3 comprises 14 residues. CDR3 region: CASSVRGRHYGYTF. CDR3 DNA: TGTGCCAGCAGCGTCCGGGGCAGACACTATGGCTACACCTTC. Looking up the rest from reference TRBV9 and TRBJ1-2 gives the full variable domain: DSGVTQTPKHLITATGQRVTLRCSPRSGDLSVYWYQQSLDQGLQFLIQYYNGEERAKGNILERFSAQQFPDLHSELNLSSLELGDSALYFCASSVRGRHYGYTFGSGTRLTVV.

This CDR3 is CAWKAGRADTQYF. The CDR3 nucleotides read TGTGCCTGGAAGGCGGGTAGGGCAGATACGCAGTATTTT. The chain is built from TRBV30 and TRBJ2-3; D is perhaps TRBD2 (5 bases). The V gene lost 4 bases and the J gene lost 4 bases, with 12 bases spanning the gap. Germline V lookup: CDR1 GTSNPN, CDR2 SVGIG (reference sequence). The CDR3 extends over 13 amino acids.

This clone was counted a few times. This rearrangement joins TRBV30 to TRBJ1-2; D may be TRBD1 (6 bases). V was trimmed by 7 bases and J by 0 bases, leaving 12 bases between them. The CDR3 is made up of 13 amino acids. The germline V gene encodes CDR1 GTSNPN and CDR2 SVGIG (reference sequence). CDR3 DNA sequence: TGTGCCTTGCAGGGACAATCTAACTATGGCTACACCTTC. Amino acid sequence: CALQGQSNYGYTF.

The J gene is TRBJ2-5, the V gene TRBV10-3, with unresolved D. Per the germline V gene, CDR1 is ENHRY and CDR2 is SYGVKD. The V end lost 2 bases, the J end lost 1 base, and 5 bases lay between the germline ends. The CDR3 sequence is 13 residues long. CDR3 region: CAISERSQETQYF. The CDR3 DNA sequence: TGTGCCATCAGTGAGCGCAGCCAAGAGACCCAGTACTTC.

The chain uses TRBV13 and TRBJ1-1, with 7 bases fitting TRBD1. CDR3 length: 14 residues. Germline V gene lookup returns CDR1 PRHDT and CDR2 FYEKMQ (reference sequence). V shed 5 bases and J 3 bases; nucleotides not matched to a gene: 6. CDR3 loop: CASSEGQRYTEAFF. CDR3 nucleotides: TGTGCCAGCAGCGAGGGACAGAGATACACTGAAGCTTTCTTT.

CDR3 DNA sequence: TGTGCCAGCAGCGTAGCTTCAAGAACTAGCGGAAACCAAGAGACCCAGTACTTC. Its protein product is CASSVASRTSGNQETQYF. The rearrangement joins TRBV9 to TRBJ2-5, with 8 positions matching TRBD2. Trimming removed 0 bases from V and 0 bases from J; junction bases left unmatched: 10. Germline V gene data show CDR1 as SGDLS and CDR2 as YYNGEE. This CDR3 comprises 18 residues.

This clone was seen more than once but under ten times. The chain links TRBV30 to TRBJ2-7; 11 nucleotides agree with TRBD2. The CDR3 sequence is 14 residues long. Germline-derived CDR1 and CDR2 are GTSNPN and SVGIG (reference sequence). Germline trimming cut 3 bases from V and 5 bases from J; bases unmatched to any gene: 6. CDR3 in amino acids: CAWSLAGGGNEQYF. As DNA, the CDR3 is TGTGCCTGGAGCCTAGCGGGGGGCGGGAACGAGCAGTACTTC.

This chain joins TRBV25-1 and TRBJ2-5, with D unclear. V shed 2 bases and J shed 7 bases, with 8 bases lying between them. The CDR3 length is 12 residues. Per the germline V gene, CDR1 is MGHDK and CDR2 is SYGVNS. The CDR3 nucleotides read TGTGCCAGCAGTGAAGCCCCGGGGACCCAGTACTTC. Its protein product is CASSEAPGTQYF.

This clone was picked up a small number of times. The chain carries TRBV5-1 and TRBJ2-5; possible D gene TRBD1, 6 bases. CDR1 and CDR2 from the germline V gene are SGHRS and YFSETQ. The CDR3 spans 15 residues. V was trimmed by 1 base and J by 0 bases, leaving 10 bases between them. Here the CDR3 reads CASSLNTGYQETQYF. DNA of the CDR3: TGCGCCAGCAGCTTGAATACAGGGTACCAAGAGACCCAGTACTTC. Together with reference TRBV5-1 and TRBJ2-5, the CDR3 gives the full variable domain: KAGVTQTPRYLIKTRGQQVTLSCSPISGHRSVSWYQQTPGQGLQFLFEYFSETQRNKGNFPGRFSGRQFSNSRSEMNVSTLELGDSALYLCASSLNTGYQETQYFGPGTRLLVL.

The V gene is TRBV30, the J gene TRBJ1-3; D remains ambiguous. V lost 1 base to trimming and J lost 0 bases, with 13 bases between them. CDR1 and CDR2 from the germline V gene are GTSNPN and SVGIG (reference sequence). The CDR3 runs to 16 residues. CDR3 sequence reads: CAWSDWTVTSGNTIYF. The CDR3 nucleotides read TGTGCCTGGAGTGATTGGACGGTTACCTCTGGAAACACCATATATTTT.

V is TRBV30 and J is TRBJ2-7; the D is unclear. The CDR3 has 11 amino acids. In germline, CDR1 is GTSNPN, CDR2 SVGIG (reference sequence). V gave up 5 bases and J gave up 1 base, with 6 bases separating them. The chain's CDR3 is CAWGGSYEQYF. The CDR3 DNA follows: TGTGCCTGGGGTGGTTCCTACGAGCAGTACTTC. The whole variable domain, filled in from reference TRBV30 and TRBJ2-7, reads SQTIHQWPATLVQPVGSPLSLECTVEGTSNPNLYWYRQAAGRGLQLLFYSVGIGQISSEVPQNLSASRPQDRQFILSSKKLLLSDSGFYLCAWGGSYEQYFGPGTRLTVT.

The rearrangement uses TRBV9 and TRBJ1-1, with 11 bases lining up with TRBD1. This CDR3 is built from 15 residues. Germline V gene lookup returns CDR1 SGDLS and CDR2 YYNGEE. V gave up 4 bases and J gave up 4 bases; unmatched junction bases: 6. The CDR3 here is CASSPGGTGGTEAFF. CDR3 coding DNA: TGTGCCAGCAGCCCGGGAGGGACAGGGGGCACTGAAGCTTTCTTT.

V is TRBV23-1 and J is TRBJ2-1, with 9 bases that match TRBD1. TRBV23-1 is identified as an open reading frame with a role that is uncertain. With 1 base clipped from V and 8 bases from J, the junction kept 18 bases outside the gene matches. This CDR3 region has 19 residues. CDR3 protein: CASSQLPWDRVSDLDEQFF. CDR3 DNA: TGCGCCAGCAGTCAATTACCGTGGGACAGGGTATCGGATTTGGATGAGCAGTTCTTC.

This clone occurred once. The V gene is TRBV7-2, the J gene TRBJ2-5; D perhaps matches TRBD2 (6 bases). Trimming pared 5 bases from V and 0 bases from J, leaving 10 bases between. The CDR3 has 14 amino acids. Germline CDR1 reads SGHTA; CDR2 reads FQGNSA. CDR3 bases: TGTGCCAGCAGCAAGGGACTGCACCAAGAGACCCAGTACTTC. Protein: CASSKGLHQETQYF. The full variable domain, in which reference TRBV7-2 and TRBJ2-5 provide the parts outside the CDR3, is GAGVSQSPSNKVTEKGKDVELRCDPISGHTALYWYRQSLGQGLEFLIYFQGNSAPDKSGLPSDRFSAERTGGSVSTLTIQRTQQEDSAVYLCASSKGLHQETQYFGPGTRLLVL.

This chain uses TRBV7-2 with TRBJ2-5; D is unclear. Germline V gene lookup returns CDR1 SGHTA and CDR2 FQGNSA. The CDR3 runs 11 residues. V lost 5 bases to trimming and J lost 5 bases, with 6 bases between them. The chain's CDR3 is CASSTRETQYF. The CDR3 DNA reads as TGTGCCAGCAGCACCCGGGAGACCCAGTACTTC.

This sequence joins TRBV30 and TRBJ2-7; the D is unclear. Trimming stripped 4 bases from V and 1 base from J, with 11 bases between. CDR1 and CDR2 (germline): GTSNPN, SVGIG (reference sequence). CDR3 length: 13 amino acids. Here the CDR3 DNA reads TGTGCCTGGACTCGTTTCGGATCCTACGAGCAGTACTTC. Residues: CAWTRFGSYEQYF.

This rearrangement joins TRBV4-1 to TRBJ2-3; 9 nucleotides match TRBD2. Germline V gene data show CDR1 as MGHRA and CDR2 as YSYEKL. V lost 0 bases and J lost 3; bases outside the gene matches: 7. The CDR3 has 17 residues. The CDR3 protein is CASSQDETSGWTDTQYF. DNA of the CDR3: TGCGCCAGCAGCCAAGATGAAACTAGCGGGTGGACAGATACGCAGTATTTT.

The V call is TRBV18, the J call TRBJ2-5; D ambiguous. The germline CDR1 and CDR2 sequences are KGHSH and LQKENI. The CDR3 is made up of 14 amino acids. V dropped 1 base and J dropped 3 bases, with 9 bases sitting between them. CDR3 in DNA: TGTGCCAGCTCACCACAGGGCGAAAAAGAGACCCAGTACTTC. It translates to CASSPQGEKETQYF.

The chain couples TRBV29-1 to TRBJ2-7; weak D call: TRBD1 (7 bases). The CDR3 loop spans 12 amino acids. Per the germline V gene, CDR1 is SQVTM and CDR2 is ANQGSEA. V dropped 4 bases and J dropped 7 bases, with 14 bases sitting between them. CDR3 sequence reads: CSVGEGAGEQYF. In nucleotides, the CDR3 is TGCAGCGTTGGCGAGGGGGCGGGAGAGCAGTACTTC.

This chain joins TRBV28 and TRBJ2-7; D is undetermined. Per the germline V gene, CDR1 is MDHEN and CDR2 is SYDVKM. The CDR3 covers 16 residues. Trimming cost V 4 bases and J 8 bases, with 24 bases left between them. The CDR3 DNA reads TGTGCCAGCAGTTCCCCGACCGCTAGTGGCGCCGACAAGCAGTACTTC. It yields the protein CASSSPTASGADKQYF.

V gene TRBV29-1 combines with J gene TRBJ2-3, with D perhaps matching TRBD1 (5 bases). This CDR3 spans 14 amino acids. V dropped 6 bases and J dropped 3 bases, with 16 bases sitting between them. Germline CDR1 and CDR2: SQVTM and ANQGSEA. In DNA form, the CDR3 reads TGCAGCGTACGGCCAGGGTTCGGGACAGATACGCAGTATTTT. It is translated as CSVRPGFGTDTQYF.

The genes are TRBV7-9 and TRBJ1-2; no clear D gene. The CDR3 is 15 residues long. In germline, CDR1 is SEHNR, CDR2 FQNEAQ (reference sequence). The germline V and J ends were trimmed by 2 bases and 1 base, with 11 bases remaining between them. In DNA, the CDR3 is TGTGCCAGCAGCTTATTGGCAGATATTAACTATGGCTACACCTTC. Protein: CASSLLADINYGYTF.